Presented here are 20 T cell receptor beta chains from one specimen sequenced in a study of blood T cell repertoires in COVID-19. TCRdb's copy holds only in-frame clones and misses some; the assay was immunoSEQ multiplex PCR. Here the sample spans some 100,000 clones, 80% to 90% being singletons. Sequencing used peripheral blood. The source of these receptors is a human donor in a cohort sampled during active COVID-19.

This clone appeared once. The V gene is TRBV9, the J gene TRBJ2-3; maybe TRBD1 (5 bases). V was clipped by 0 bases and J by 9 bases, with 17 bases between them. Germline lookup yields CDR1 SGDLS and CDR2 YYNGEE. The CDR3 has 15 amino acids. CDR3 sequence: CASSVESGNPWTQYF. Here the CDR3 DNA reads TGTGCCAGCAGCGTAGAATCAGGGAATCCGTGGACGCAGTATTTT.

V and J are TRBV5-1 and TRBJ2-2; the match to TRBD2 covers 8 bases. The germline V gene has CDR1 SGHRS and CDR2 YFSETQ. The CDR3 totals 19 residues. V trimming: 2 bases; J trimming: 2 bases; junction bases outside the gene matches: 14. The CDR3 DNA reads TGCGCCAGCAGCTTATCCGGGGGTGCAAGCGGGGGCAACACCGGGGAGCTGTTTTTT. Amino acids: CASSLSGGASGGNTGELFF.

The chain joins TRBV1 to TRBJ2-5; no DNA check was done on the table's D call, TRBD2. TRBV1 is deemed a pseudogene. The CDR3 has 18 residues. This CDR3 reads CTSSQPGLAGGKGETQYF. The CDR3 region has the DNA TGCACCAGCAGCCAACCGGGACTAGCGGGGGGCAAAGGAGAGACCCAGTACTTC.

This clone is a singleton in its sample. V usage is TRBV19 and J usage is TRBJ2-1, with 13 bases fitting TRBD2. The CDR3 is 17 residues long. J gave up 4 bases and V 2 bases, and 5 bases lay outside the gene matches. In germline, CDR1 is LNHDA, CDR2 SQIVND (reference sequence). The chain's CDR3 is CASSITSGGAGYNEQFF. The CDR3 DNA reads as TGTGCCAGTAGTATAACTAGCGGGGGGGCAGGTTACAATGAGCAGTTCTTC.

The genes are TRBV7-3 and TRBJ2-7; D may be TRBD1 (5 bases). V lost 5 bases to trimming and J lost 6 bases, with 17 bases between them. Germline V lookup: CDR1 SGHTA, CDR2 FQGTGA. This CDR3 is built from 14 residues. This CDR3 is CASSPQEWGREQYF. In DNA, the CDR3 is TGTGCCAGCAGCCCCCAGGAGTGGGGCCGCGAGCAGTACTTC.

The table lists this clone with a count of one. V usage is TRBV30 and J usage is TRBJ2-1; D is perhaps TRBD1 (6 bases). V was shortened by 5 bases and J by 7 bases, with 18 bases between the two germline ends. The CDR3 contains 14 residues. Germline V gene sequence: CDR1 GTSNPN, CDR2 SVGIG (reference sequence). In DNA, the CDR3 is TGTGCCTGGGAACAGGGTCCCGGGGTGAATGAGCAGTTCTTC. The encoded protein is CAWEQGPGVNEQFF.

V usage is TRBV5-1 and J usage is TRBJ1-6, with TRBD1 as a possible D gene (6 bases). There are 15 residues in the CDR3. Trimming took 5 bases from V and 7 from J, leaving 16 bases between them. The germline V gene has CDR1 SGHRS and CDR2 YFSETQ. The chain's CDR3 is CASRTAQGNNSPLHF. The CDR3 DNA sequence: TGCGCCAGCAGAACGGCTCAGGGGAACAATTCACCCCTCCACTTT.

This sequence joins TRBV18 and TRBJ2-5; 7 positions agree with TRBD1. J was trimmed by 5 bases and V by 2 bases; bases with no gene match: 2. Looked up from germline, CDR1 is KGHSH and CDR2 is LQKENI. The CDR3 contains 13 residues. This CDR3 is CASSPGQVETQYF. CDR3 DNA sequence: TGTGCCAGCTCACCAGGACAGGTGGAGACCCAGTACTTC.

The chain joins TRBV5-5 to TRBJ1-6; 7 nucleotides agree with TRBD1. The CDR3 has 16 residues. The germline V gene has CDR1 SGHKS and CDR2 YYEKEE (reference sequence). The V and J ends lost 4 bases and 7 bases, in that order; junction bases with no gene match: 11. The CDR3 loop is CASSAGTDPKNSPLHF. In DNA form, the CDR3 reads TGTGCCAGCAGCGCCGGGACAGATCCGAAAAATTCACCCCTCCACTTT.

The genes are TRBV6-5 and TRBJ2-7; perhaps TRBD1 as D (5 bases). CDR1 and CDR2 from the germline V gene are MNHEY and SVGAGI. This CDR3 has 16 amino acids. V lost 0 bases to trimming and J lost 0 bases, with 12 bases between them. CDR3 sequence reads: CASSYSRTQFSYEQYF. The DNA for the CDR3 is TGTGCCAGCAGTTACTCGAGGACACAATTCTCCTACGAGCAGTACTTC.

V and J are TRBV30 and TRBJ1-1, with a possible D match to TRBD1 (6 bases). CDR1 is GTSNPN, CDR2 SVGIG, per germline (reference sequence). CDR3 length: 15 residues. Trimming left V 3 bases short and J 5 bases short, with 19 bases between. The CDR3 DNA reads as TGTGCCTGGAGCCGGTTCGGGGGCGGGGGTACTGAAGCTTTCTTT. This translates into CAWSRFGGGGTEAFF.

The chain combines TRBV19 with TRBJ2-3; D possibly corresponds to TRBD1 (6 bases). V lost 7 bases and J lost 3, with 11 bases in between. The CDR3 extends over 13 amino acids. CDR1 and CDR2 from the germline V gene are LNHDA and SQIVND (reference sequence). The CDR3 protein is CASMGRGTDTQYF. The DNA for the CDR3 is TGTGCCAGTATGGGCAGGGGAACAGATACGCAGTATTTT.

V and J are TRBV15 and TRBJ2-7; 7 bases fit TRBD1. V was clipped by 3 bases and J by 5 bases; unmatched bases: 13. CDR1 is LNHNV and CDR2 is YYDKDF in the germline V gene (reference sequence). The CDR3 has 16 amino acids. CDR3 coding DNA: TGTGCCACCAGCAGTCCACAGGGCAGGGGGTTGAACGAGCAGTACTTC. Its protein product is CATSSPQGRGLNEQYF.

The chain carries TRBV7-2 and TRBJ1-1; D is possibly TRBD1 (6 bases). CDR3 length: 16 residues. Trimming took 1 base from V and 2 from J, leaving 14 bases between them. Germline assignment: CDR1 SGHTA and CDR2 FQGNSA. CDR3 bases: TGTGCCAGCAGCTTAGTGTCGCGGGGGCTCAACACTGAAGCTTTCTTT. Translating it yields CASSLVSRGLNTEAFF.

This sequence joins TRBV28 and TRBJ1-4; unclear D gene. The CDR3 is made up of 14 amino acids. V dropped 2 bases and J dropped 8 bases, with 12 bases sitting between them. Germline V CDR1 and CDR2: MDHEN, SYDVKM. The CDR3 reads CASSLRLLYEKLFF. The CDR3 DNA is TGTGCCAGCAGTTTACGATTACTGTACGAAAAACTGTTTTTT.

The rearrangement links TRBV2 to TRBJ1-5, with unresolved D. Germline CDR1 and CDR2: SNHLY and FYNNEI. Trimming took off 9 bases at V and 0 bases at J, with 6 bases between the two ends. The CDR3 runs 12 residues. The CDR3 protein is CASRVSNQPQHF. For the CDR3, the DNA is TGTGCCAGTAGAGTTAGCAATCAGCCCCAGCATTTT.

This chain connects TRBV3-1 (or the pseudogene TRBV3-2) to TRBJ1-1; 7 positions match TRBD1. V gave up 6 bases and J gave up 1 base; unmatched junction bases: 5. The CDR3 length is 14 residues. Germline-derived CDR1 and CDR2 are LGHDT and YNNKEL (reference sequence). The CDR3 sequence is CASRPDRRNTEAFF. DNA for the CDR3: TGTGCCAGCAGACCGGACAGGAGGAACACTGAAGCTTTCTTT.

This chain uses TRBV11-3 with TRBJ2-1; D unresolved. Looked up from germline, CDR1 is SGHNT and CDR2 is YENEEA. The V gene lost 4 bases and the J gene lost 1 base, with 5 bases spanning the gap. This CDR3 is built from 13 residues. For the CDR3, the DNA is TGTGCCAGCAGCTCCCCATCCTACAATGAGCAGTTCTTC. Translating it yields CASSSPSYNEQFF.

The V gene is TRBV24-1, the J gene TRBJ2-2; a possible D gene is TRBD2 (6 bases). The V and J ends lost 9 bases and 3 bases respectively, with 22 bases between them. Germline V gene lookup returns CDR1 KGHDR and CDR2 SFDVKD. The CDR3 has 17 residues. This CDR3 is CATPTRAGEADTGELFF. DNA of the CDR3: TGTGCCACCCCCACGAGGGCCGGGGAGGCCGACACCGGGGAGCTGTTTTTT.

The chain is built from TRBV3-1 (or the pseudogene TRBV3-2) and TRBJ1-6; D unclear. Germline lookup yields CDR1 LGHDT and CDR2 YNNKEL (reference sequence). V shed 7 bases and J shed 11 bases, with 15 bases lying between them. The CDR3 spans 13 residues. CDR3 bases: TGTGCCAGCACCTCGTTTGCGGGGACACCCCTCCACTTT. Translated: CASTSFAGTPLHF.